The sample holds a few counts of the clone carrying this T cell receptor (beta chain). This entry is derived from a study of early T cells in non-severe SARS-CoV-2 infection. The V and J ends lost 6 bases and 10 bases respectively, with 16 bases between them. The germline V gene encodes CDR1 DFQATT and CDR2 SNEGSKA (reference sequence). The CDR3 covers 12 residues. TCRdb re-derived calls from the 5' RACE reads in MiXCR, one entry per CDR3 protein. The repertoire holds tens of thousands of distinct CDR3 sequences, 9.5% to 15% seen once, with under 4% in the top ten. This receptor was identified in an adult who was a healthcare worker with PCR-confirmed SARS-CoV-2 infection or an uninfected control (not recorded which). The chain recombines TRBV20-1 with TRBJ2-1; D gene unclear. The sequencing sample was made of whole blood. CDR3 nucleotide sequence: TGCAGTGCAGGCCATAGAGGCCGCGAGCAGTTCTTC. Encoded protein: CSAGHRGREQFF.